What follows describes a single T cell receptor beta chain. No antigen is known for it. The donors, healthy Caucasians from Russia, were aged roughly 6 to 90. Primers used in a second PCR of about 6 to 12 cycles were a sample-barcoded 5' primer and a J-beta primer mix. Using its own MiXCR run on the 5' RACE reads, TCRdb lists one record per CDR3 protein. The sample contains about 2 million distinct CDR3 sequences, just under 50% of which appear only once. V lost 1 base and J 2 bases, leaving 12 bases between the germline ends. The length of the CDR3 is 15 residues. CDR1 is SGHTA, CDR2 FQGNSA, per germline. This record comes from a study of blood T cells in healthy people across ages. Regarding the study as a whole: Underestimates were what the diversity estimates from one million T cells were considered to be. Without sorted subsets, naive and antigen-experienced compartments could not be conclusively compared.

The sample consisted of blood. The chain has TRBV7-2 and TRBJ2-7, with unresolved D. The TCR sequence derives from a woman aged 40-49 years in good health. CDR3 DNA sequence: TGTGCCAGCAGCTTAGAGGTACTTTCAACCTACGAGCAGTACTTC. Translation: CASSLEVLSTYEQYF.